Each of the 6 T cell receptor beta chains below was sequenced from the same sample in a study of T cell repertoires in cytomegalovirus infection. Their antigens are not known. MiXCR, applied by TCRdb to the reads, yields one record per CDR3 protein. The table lists approximately 390,000 distinct CDR3 sequences, about 35% of them singletons. Sample: cultured PBMCs, taken from culture after CMV antigen stimulation. The source of these receptors is a human donor in good health (CMV status not recorded). Some clones in this sample may be carry-over from other donors' samples.

This chain joins TRBV15 and TRBJ1-6; unclear D gene. Germline V gene data show CDR1 as LNHNV and CDR2 as YYDKDF (reference sequence). This CDR3 is built from 17 residues. V lost 0 bases and J lost 0, with 9 bases in between. The CDR3 coding sequence is TGTGCCACCAGCAGAGATATGGGGAGCTCCTATAATTCACCCCTCCACTTT. Amino acid sequence: CATSRDMGSSYNSPLHF.

This clonotype was observed a handful of times. The chain couples TRBV28 to TRBJ1-3, with D possibly being TRBD1 (5 bases). The length of the CDR3 is 17 residues. Trimming left V 4 bases short and J 1 base short, with 17 bases between. The germline gives CDR1 MDHEN, CDR2 SYDVKM. DNA of the CDR3: TGTGCCAGCAGTTCGCCGCTTGGGGCAGGGTCTGGAAACACCATATATTTT. Translated: CASSSPLGAGSGNTIYF.

J is TRBJ2-1 and V is TRBV24-1, with a possible D match to TRBD1 (5 bases). Germline V gives CDR1 KGHDR, CDR2 SFDVKD. CDR3 length equals 14 residues. Trimming took 6 bases from V and 0 from J, leaving 8 bases between them. This CDR3 is CATSRTNSYNEQFF. CDR3 nucleotide sequence: TGTGCCACCAGTAGGACAAACTCCTACAATGAGCAGTTCTTC.

This chain joins TRBV12-3 or TRBV12-4 and TRBJ1-2; no clear D gene. The CDR3 consists of 16 residues. V was cut by 5 bases and J by 8 bases, with 24 bases left in between. The CDR3 loop is CASSPQIVVGLGGYTF. DNA for the CDR3: TGTGCCAGCAGTCCCCAAATTGTGGTAGGGCTAGGAGGCTACACCTTC.

This clonotype was counted only a few times. The V and J genes are TRBV28 and TRBJ2-3, with unresolved D. This CDR3 region has 12 residues. Trimming pared 6 bases from V and 1 base from J, leaving 5 bases between. The germline gives CDR1 MDHEN, CDR2 SYDVKM. The CDR3 DNA follows: TGTGCCAGCAGGATAGGCACAGATACGCAGTATTTT. The encoded protein is CASRIGTDTQYF.

This clonotype was detected ten times or more. This chain links TRBV7-2 with TRBJ1-2, with 8 bases matching TRBD1. The CDR3 contains 14 residues. Germline V CDR1 and CDR2: SGHTA, FQGNSA. The V segment lost 5 bases and the J segment 4 bases; nucleotides outside the gene matches: 6. CDR3 DNA sequence: TGTGCCAGCAGCGCTACCGGGACAGGCTATGGCTACACCTTC. Translating it yields CASSATGTGYGYTF.